The source of this T cell receptor beta chain is a study of cytomegalovirus exposure and HLA in healthy donors. Study-level information: Early released data had around 79 million unique TCRs, all coming from HLA-typed donors.

Primers for the PCR totalled 60 Vbeta and 13 Jbeta. The table came from immunoSEQ multiplex PCR; TCRdb's copy has only in-frame clones and leaves some out. Of about 88,000 clones in the sample, 55% to 75% are singletons; the top ten hold 2.5% to 3%. Per the germline V gene, CDR1 is MNHNY and CDR2 is SVGAGI (reference sequence). The CDR3 is 14 residues long. The V gene end was trimmed by 6 bases and the J gene end by 6 bases; junction bases not matched to a gene: 5. This clone appeared once. The J gene is TRBJ2-2, the V gene TRBV6-6; TRBD1 matches at 9 bases. The clonotype comes from a man between 50 and 59 years old in good health and CMV-seronegative. The specimen sequenced was PBMCs. CDR3 amino acids: CASSGTGRPGELFF. In DNA form, the CDR3 reads TGTGCCAGCAGCGGGACAGGGAGGCCCGGGGAGCTGTTTTTT.